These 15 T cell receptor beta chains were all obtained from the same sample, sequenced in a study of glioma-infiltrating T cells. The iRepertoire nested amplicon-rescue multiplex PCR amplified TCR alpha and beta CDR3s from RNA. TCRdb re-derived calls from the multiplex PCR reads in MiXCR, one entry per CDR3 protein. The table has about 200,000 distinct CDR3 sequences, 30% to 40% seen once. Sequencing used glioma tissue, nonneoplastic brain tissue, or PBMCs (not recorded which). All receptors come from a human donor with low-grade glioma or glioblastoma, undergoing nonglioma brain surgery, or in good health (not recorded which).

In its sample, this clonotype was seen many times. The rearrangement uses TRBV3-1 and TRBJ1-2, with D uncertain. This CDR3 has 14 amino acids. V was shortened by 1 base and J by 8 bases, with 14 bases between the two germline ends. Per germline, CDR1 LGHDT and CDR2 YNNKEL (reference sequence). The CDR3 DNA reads TGTGCCAGCAGCCAAGGGACCGAGGCCGGCGGCTACACCTTC. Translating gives CASSQGTEAGGYTF.

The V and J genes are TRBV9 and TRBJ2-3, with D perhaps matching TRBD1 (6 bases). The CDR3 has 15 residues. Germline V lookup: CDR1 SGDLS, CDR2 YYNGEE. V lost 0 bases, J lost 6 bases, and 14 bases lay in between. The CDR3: CASSVEGQPPDTQYF. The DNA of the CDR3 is TGTGCCAGCAGCGTAGAGGGACAACCGCCGGATACGCAGTATTTT.

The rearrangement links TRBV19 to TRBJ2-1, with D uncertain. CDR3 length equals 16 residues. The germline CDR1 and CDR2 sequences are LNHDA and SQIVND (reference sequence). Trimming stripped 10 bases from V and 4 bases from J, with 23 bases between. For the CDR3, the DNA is TGTGCCACTGCTCAAACTTCGGCAGTACCTTACAATGAGCAGTTCTTC. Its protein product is CATAQTSAVPYNEQFF.

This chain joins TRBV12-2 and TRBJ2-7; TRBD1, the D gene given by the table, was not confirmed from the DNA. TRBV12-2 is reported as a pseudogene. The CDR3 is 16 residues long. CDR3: CASRLADWGNSYEQYF. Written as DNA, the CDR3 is TGTGCAAGTCGCTTAGCGGACTGGGGTAACTCCTACGAGCAGTACTTC.

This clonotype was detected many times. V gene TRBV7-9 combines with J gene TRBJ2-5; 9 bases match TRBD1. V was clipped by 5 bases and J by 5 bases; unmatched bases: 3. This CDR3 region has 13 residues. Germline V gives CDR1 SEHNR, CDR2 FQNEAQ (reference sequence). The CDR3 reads CASSATGGETQYF. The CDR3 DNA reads TGTGCCAGCAGCGCGACAGGGGGGGAGACCCAGTACTTC.

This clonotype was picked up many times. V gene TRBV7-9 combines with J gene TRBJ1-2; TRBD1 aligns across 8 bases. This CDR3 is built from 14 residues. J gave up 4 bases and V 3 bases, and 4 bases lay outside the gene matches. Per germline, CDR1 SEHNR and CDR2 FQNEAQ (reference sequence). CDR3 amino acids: CASSFRTGSYGYTF. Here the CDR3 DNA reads TGTGCCAGCAGCTTTCGGACAGGGAGCTATGGCTACACCTTC.

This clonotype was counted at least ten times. CDR3 region: CASSRLAGVQETQYF. The CDR3 bases are TGTGCCAGCAGCCGACTAGCGGGAGTTCAAGAGACCCAGTACTTC. V and J are TRBV6-2 or TRBV6-3 and TRBJ2-5, with 12 positions matching TRBD2. After removal of 6 bases from V and 2 bases from J, the junction contained 4 bases not matched to a gene. The CDR3 spans 15 residues. Per germline, CDR1 MNHEY and CDR2 SVGEGT.

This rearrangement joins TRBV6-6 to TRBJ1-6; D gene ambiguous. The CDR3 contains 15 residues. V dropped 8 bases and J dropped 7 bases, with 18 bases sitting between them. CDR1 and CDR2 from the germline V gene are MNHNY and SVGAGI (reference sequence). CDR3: CASGSAVMGNSPLHF. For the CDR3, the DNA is TGTGCCAGCGGATCAGCGGTGATGGGGAATTCACCCCTCCACTTT.

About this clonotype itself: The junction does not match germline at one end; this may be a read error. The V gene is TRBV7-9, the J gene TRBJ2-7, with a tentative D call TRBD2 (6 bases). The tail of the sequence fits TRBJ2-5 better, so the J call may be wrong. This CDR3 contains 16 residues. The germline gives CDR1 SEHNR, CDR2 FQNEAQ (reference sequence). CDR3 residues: CASSLRLASDRETQYF. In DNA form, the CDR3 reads TGTGCAAGCAGCTTAAGGCTAGCGAGCGATAGAGAGACCCAGTACTTC.

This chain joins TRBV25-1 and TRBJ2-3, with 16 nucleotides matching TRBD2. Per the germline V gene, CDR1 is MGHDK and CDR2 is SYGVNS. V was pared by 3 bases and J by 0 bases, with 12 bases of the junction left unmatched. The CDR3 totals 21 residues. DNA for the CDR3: TGTGCCAGCAGTGAGTCCGGGACTAGCGGGAGGGAGAGGGCTAGCACAGATACGCAGTATTTT. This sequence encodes CASSESGTSGRERASTDTQYF.

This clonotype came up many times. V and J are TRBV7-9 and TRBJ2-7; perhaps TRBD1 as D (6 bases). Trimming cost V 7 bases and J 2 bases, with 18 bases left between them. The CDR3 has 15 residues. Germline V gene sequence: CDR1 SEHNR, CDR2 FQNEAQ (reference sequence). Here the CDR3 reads CASTNGQTGAYEQYF. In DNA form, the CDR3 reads TGTGCCAGCACCAATGGACAGACCGGAGCCTACGAGCAGTACTTC.

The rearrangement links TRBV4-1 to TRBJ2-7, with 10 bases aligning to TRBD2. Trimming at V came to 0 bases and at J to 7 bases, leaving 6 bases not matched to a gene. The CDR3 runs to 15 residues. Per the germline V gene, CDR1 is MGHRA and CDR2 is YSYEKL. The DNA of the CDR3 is TGCGCCAGCAGCCAAGACTCGGGACTAGCGAGGGAGCAGTACTTC. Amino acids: CASSQDSGLAREQYF.

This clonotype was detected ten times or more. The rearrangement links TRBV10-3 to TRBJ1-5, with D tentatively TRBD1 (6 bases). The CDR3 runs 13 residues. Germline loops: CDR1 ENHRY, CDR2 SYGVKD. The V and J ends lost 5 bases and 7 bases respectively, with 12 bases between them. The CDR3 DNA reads TGTGCCATCAGTTCGGAAGGGGGACAGCCCCAGCATTTT. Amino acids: CAISSEGGQPQHF.

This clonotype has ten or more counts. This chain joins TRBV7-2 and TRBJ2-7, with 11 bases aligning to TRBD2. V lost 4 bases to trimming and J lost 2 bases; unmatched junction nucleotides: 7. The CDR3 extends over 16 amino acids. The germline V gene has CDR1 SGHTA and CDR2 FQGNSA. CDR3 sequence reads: CASSSLLAGGAYEQYF. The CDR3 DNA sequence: TGTGCCAGCAGCTCCCTCCTAGCGGGAGGTGCCTACGAGCAGTACTTC.

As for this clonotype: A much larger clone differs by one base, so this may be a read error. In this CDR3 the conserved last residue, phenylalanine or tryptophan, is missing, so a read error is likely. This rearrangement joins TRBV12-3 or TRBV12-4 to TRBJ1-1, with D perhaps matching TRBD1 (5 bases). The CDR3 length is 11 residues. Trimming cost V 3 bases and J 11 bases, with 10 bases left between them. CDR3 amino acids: CASSLGQAAFS. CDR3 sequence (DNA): TGTGCCAGCAGTTTGGGGCAGGCGGCTTTCTCT.